This T cell receptor (beta chain) was documented in a study of metastatic and nonmetastatic thyroid tumors. About the study: Comparative analysis of repertoires was undertaken across blood and tumor or nodule tissue obtained from malignant and benign thyroid patients. Study outcomes and limitations: It was reported that TCR beta diversity was significantly higher in malignant thyroid tumors than benign nodules, in blood and tumor.

Until they underwent thyroid surgery, no patient had received any treatment. Germline CDR1 reads MNHNS; CDR2 reads SASEGT. V gave up 4 bases and J gave up 0 bases, with 10 bases separating them. CDR3 size: 15 residues. By sample fraction, this clone is medium-sized. Its antigen is undetermined. Authors' analysis steps: To classify distant metastasis in papillary thyroid cancer, a model was built from CDR3 differences across clinicopathological groups. MiXCR was used by TCRdb to re-call the PCR reads. What appears here as the V and J calls and clone size reflects TCRdb's work, not the paper's. The sample carries 4,500 or so clones, around 20% recorded once.

The chain has TRBV6-1 and TRBJ1-3, with D unclear. The clonotype originates from a male donor with papillary thyroid cancer or a benign thyroid nodule (not recorded which). Some clones in this sample may be carry-over from other donors' samples. The specimen sequenced was adjacent normal tissue. The CDR3 coding sequence is TGTGCCAGCAGTGCGTCGGGCAGCTCTGGAAACACCATATATTTT. Its protein is CASSASGSSGNTIYF.